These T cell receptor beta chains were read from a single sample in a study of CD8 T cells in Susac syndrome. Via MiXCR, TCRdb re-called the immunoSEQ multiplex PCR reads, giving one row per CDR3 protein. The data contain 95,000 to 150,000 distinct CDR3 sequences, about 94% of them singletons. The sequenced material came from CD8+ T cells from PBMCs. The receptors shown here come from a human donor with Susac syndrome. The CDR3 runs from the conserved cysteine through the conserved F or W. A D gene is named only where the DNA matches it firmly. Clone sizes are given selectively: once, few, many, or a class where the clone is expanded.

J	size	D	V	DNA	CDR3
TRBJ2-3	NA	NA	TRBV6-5	TGTGCCAGCAGTTACTCGAACGACCCGGACGGAGGAGATCATACGCAGTATTTT	CASSYSNDPDGGDHTQYF
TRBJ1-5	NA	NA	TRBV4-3	TGCGCCAGCAGCCAAGTTGCCGAGGGCGGGCAGCCCCAGCATTTT	CASSQVAEGGQPQHF
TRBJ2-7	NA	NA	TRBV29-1	TGCAGCGTTGAAGGCCCGGCAGACTACGAGCAGTACTTC	CSVEGPADYEQYF
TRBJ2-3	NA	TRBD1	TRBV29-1	TGCAGCGTTGAAAGACAGGGTTCAGATACGCAGTATTTT	CSVERQGSDTQYF
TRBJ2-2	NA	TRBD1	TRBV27	TGTGCCAGCAGTTTACAGGGGGACACCGGGGAGCTGTTTTTT	CASSLQGDTGELFF
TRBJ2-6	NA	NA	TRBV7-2	TGTGCCAGCAGGGCCAGGCCACGCTCTGGGGCCAACGTCCTGACTTTC	CASRARPRSGANVLTF
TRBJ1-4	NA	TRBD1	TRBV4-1	TGCGCCAGCAGCCAAGATGTGGGAGACAGGGGCCTGTTTTTT	CASSQDVGDRGLFF
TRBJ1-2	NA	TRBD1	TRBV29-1	TGCAGCGTTGGTCCGACAGGGTCGGTCTATGGCTACACCTTC	CSVGPTGSVYGYTF
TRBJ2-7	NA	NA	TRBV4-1	TGCGCCAGCAGCCAGATCCTGCTAGGGTCGTACGAGCAGTACTTC	CASSQILLGSYEQYF
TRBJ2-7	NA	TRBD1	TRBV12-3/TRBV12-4	TGTGCCAGCAGCCCGACAGGGATGACGGACGAGCAGTACTTC	CASSPTGMTDEQYF
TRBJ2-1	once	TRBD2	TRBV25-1	TGTGCCAGCGGGGGACTAGCGAGCTACAATGAGCAGTTCTTC	CASGGLASYNEQFF
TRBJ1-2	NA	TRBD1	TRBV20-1	TGCAGCCGGGACAGGGTAGACTATGGCTACACCTTC	CSRDRVDYGYTF
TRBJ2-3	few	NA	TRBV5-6	TGTGCCAGCTCGTCAGGGACAGATACGCAGTATTTT	CASSSGTDTQYF
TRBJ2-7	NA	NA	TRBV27	TGTGCCAGCAGCCCTGCCACTACGAGCTACGAGCAGTACTTC	CASSPATTSYEQYF
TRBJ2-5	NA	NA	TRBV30	TGTGCCTGGTTTCCCGCCCCGGACCAAGAGACCCAGTACTTC	CAWFPAPDQETQYF
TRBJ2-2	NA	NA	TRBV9	TGTGCCAGCAGCGTGAGGGGAGCGGAGCTGTTTTTT	CASSVRGAELFF
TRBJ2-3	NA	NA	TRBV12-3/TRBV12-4	TGTGCCAGCAGTGTTCCAGGCCGCACAGATACGCAGTATTTT	CASSVPGRTDTQYF
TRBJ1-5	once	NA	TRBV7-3	TGTGCCAGCAGCCCAAGCTGGGGGCCTGCTCAGCCCCAGCATTTT	CASSPSWGPAQPQHF
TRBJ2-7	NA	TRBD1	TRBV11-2	TGTGCCAGCAGCTTAGTGGATACAGGGGACGAGCAGTACTTC	CASSLVDTGDEQYF
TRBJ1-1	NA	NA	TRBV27	TGTGCCAGCAGTTTTTCAGGGGAGACTGAAGCTTTCTTT	CASSFSGETEAFF
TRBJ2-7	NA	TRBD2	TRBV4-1	TGCGCCAGCAGACCGGCGGGGGATAAAGACGAGCAGTACTTC	CASRPAGDKDEQYF
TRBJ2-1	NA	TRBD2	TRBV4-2	TGTGCCAGCAGCCAAGAGGCCGGGGGGGCCTATGAGCAGTTCTTC	CASSQEAGGAYEQFF
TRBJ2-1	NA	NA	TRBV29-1	TGCAGCGTTGATCCCGGGGGCGGGAACAATGAGCAGTTCTTC	CSVDPGGGNNEQFF
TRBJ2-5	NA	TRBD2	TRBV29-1	TGCAGCGTTCCCTGGGGGGGTCAAGAGACCCAGTACTTC	CSVPWGGQETQYF
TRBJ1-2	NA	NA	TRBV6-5	TGTGCCAGCAGTTACTCCTTGGGGGATGTTTATGGCTACACCTTC	CASSYSLGDVYGYTF
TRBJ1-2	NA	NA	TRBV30	TGTGCCTGGTACGGGACTCTATATGGCTACACCTTC	CAWYGTLYGYTF
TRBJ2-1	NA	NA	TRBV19	TGTGCCAGTAGTTTGAAGGGGGGGCCCTACAATGAGCAGTTCTTC	CASSLKGGPYNEQFF
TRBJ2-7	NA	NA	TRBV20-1	TGCAGTGCTCGCCGGGGACCCTCCTACGAGCAGTACTTC	CSARRGPSYEQYF
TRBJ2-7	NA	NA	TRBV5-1	TGCGCCAGCAGCAACCGGGACTCATATAGTCCCTACGAGCAGTACTTC	CASSNRDSYSPYEQYF
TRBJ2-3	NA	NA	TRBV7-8	TGTGCCAGCAGCTTAGCGGGGGAGCTAAGCACAGATACGCAGTATTTT	CASSLAGELSTDTQYF
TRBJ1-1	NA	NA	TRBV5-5	TGTGCCAGCAGCTTCTCTCCAGAGGACACTGAAGCTTTCTTT	CASSFSPEDTEAFF
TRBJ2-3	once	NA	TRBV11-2	TGTGCCAGCAGCTTTGACCCTAAGTCGCAGTATTTT	CASSFDPKSQYF
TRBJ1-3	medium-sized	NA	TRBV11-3	TGTGCCAGCAGCCACGGACTGAACTCTGGAAACACCATATATTTT	CASSHGLNSGNTIYF
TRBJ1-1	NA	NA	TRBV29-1	TGCAGCGTTGTTAAAGGAGGGGCAGAAGGAAACACTGAAGCTTTCTTT	CSVVKGGAEGNTEAFF
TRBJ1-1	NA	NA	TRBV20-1	TGCAGTGCAGAGGGCCCTAACACTATGAACACTGAAGCTTTCTTT	CSAEGPNTMNTEAFF
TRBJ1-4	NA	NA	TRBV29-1	TGCAGCGTTGGTACCGTGGGGGAAAAACTGTTTTTT	CSVGTVGEKLFF
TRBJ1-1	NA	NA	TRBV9	TGTGCCAGCAGTGAAGTGAGATCTGAAGCTTTCTTT	CASSEVRSEAFF
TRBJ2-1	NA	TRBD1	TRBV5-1	TGCGCCAGCAGCTTGGCCTTAGACAGGGACTACAATGAGCAGTTCTTC	CASSLALDRDYNEQFF
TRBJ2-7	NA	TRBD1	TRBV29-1	TGCAGCGTTGAGGGACAGGGGGGCCACTACGAGCAGTACTTC	CSVEGQGGHYEQYF
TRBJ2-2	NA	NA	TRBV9	TGTGCCAGCAGTTTTAGCGGTGGGAACACCGGGGAGCTGTTTTTT	CASSFSGGNTGELFF
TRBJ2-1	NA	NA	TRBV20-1	TGCAGTGCTAGGGTCTTTAAGCCGCGCAACAATGAGCAGTTCTTC	CSARVFKPRNNEQFF
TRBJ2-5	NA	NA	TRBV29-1	TGCAGCGTTTCAGGGCTAGTGGTAGAGACCCAGTACTTC	CSVSGLVVETQYF
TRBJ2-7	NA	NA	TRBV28	TGTGCCAGCAGTTTAACTCATAAAGCCCACGAGCAGTACTTC	CASSLTHKAHEQYF
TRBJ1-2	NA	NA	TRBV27	TGTGCCAGCAGTTTTTCGGGGGCGGAGGTCTATGGCTACACCTTC	CASSFSGAEVYGYTF
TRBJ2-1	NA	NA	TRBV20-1	TGCAGTGCTAGAGCCCGGGACTTGTACAATGAGCAGTTCTTC	CSARARDLYNEQFF
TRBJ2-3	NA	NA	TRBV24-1	TGTGCCACCAGTGATTTGCAAATCCCAGATACGCAGTATTTT	CATSDLQIPDTQYF
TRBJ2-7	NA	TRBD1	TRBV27	TGTGCCAGCAGTTCCAGTCGGTCCGGGACAGGGATGCCCGAGCAGTACTTC	CASSSSRSGTGMPEQYF
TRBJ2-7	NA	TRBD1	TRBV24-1	TGTGCCACCAGTGATCCGGCCGGGACAGCTAACTCCTACGAGCAGTACTTC	CATSDPAGTANSYEQYF
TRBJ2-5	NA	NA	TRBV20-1	TGCAGTGCTAGAGAGACAATGGGCGGCCGGAGGGAGACCCAGTACTTC	CSARETMGGRRETQYF
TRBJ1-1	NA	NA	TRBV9	TGTGCCAGCAGCGTAGTTCAGGGAGTACAATGGACTGAAGCTTTCTTT	CASSVVQGVQWTEAFF
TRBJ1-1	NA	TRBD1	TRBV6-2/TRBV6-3	TGTGCCAGCAGCCCGGACCTGGGACAGGTAGCTTTCTTT	CASSPDLGQVAFF
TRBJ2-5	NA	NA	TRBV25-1	TGTGCCAGCAACGCTGGACAGCAAGAGACCCAGTACTTC	CASNAGQQETQYF
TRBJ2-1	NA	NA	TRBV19	TGTGCCAGTAGTATAGCTACAGGGCCTTGGGATGAGCAGTTCTTC	CASSIATGPWDEQFF
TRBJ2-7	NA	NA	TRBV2	TGTGCCAGCAGGGCCTACGAGCAGTACTTC	CASRAYEQYF
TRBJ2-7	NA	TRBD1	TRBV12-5	TGTGCTAGTGGTTTAGGGACAGGGGGCTTTTCCTACGAGCAGTACTTC	CASGLGTGGFSYEQYF